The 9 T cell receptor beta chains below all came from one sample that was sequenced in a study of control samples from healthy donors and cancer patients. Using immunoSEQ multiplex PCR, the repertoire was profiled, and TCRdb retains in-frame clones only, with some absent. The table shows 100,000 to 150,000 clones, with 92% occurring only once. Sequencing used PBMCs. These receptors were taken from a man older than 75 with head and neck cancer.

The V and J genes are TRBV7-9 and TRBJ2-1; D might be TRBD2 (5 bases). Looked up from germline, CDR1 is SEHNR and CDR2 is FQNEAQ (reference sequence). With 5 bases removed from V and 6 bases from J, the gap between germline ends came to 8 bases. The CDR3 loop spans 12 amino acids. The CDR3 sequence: CASSDAGNEQFF. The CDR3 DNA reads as TGTGCCAGCAGCGACGCGGGCAATGAGCAGTTCTTC.

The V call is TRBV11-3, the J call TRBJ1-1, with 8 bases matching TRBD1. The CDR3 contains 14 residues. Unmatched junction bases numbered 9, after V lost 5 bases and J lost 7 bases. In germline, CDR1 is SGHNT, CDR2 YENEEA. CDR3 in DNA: TGTGCCAGCAGCCTGGGACAGGAAGGGGGTGAAGCTTTCTTT. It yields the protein CASSLGQEGGEAFF.

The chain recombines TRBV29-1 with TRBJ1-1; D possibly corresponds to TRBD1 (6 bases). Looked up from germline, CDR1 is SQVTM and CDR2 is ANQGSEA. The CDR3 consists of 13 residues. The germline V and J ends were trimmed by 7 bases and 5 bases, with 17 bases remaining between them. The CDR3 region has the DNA TGCAGCGCTGCCCACAGGGAAGGTACTGAAGCTTTCTTT. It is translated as CSAAHREGTEAFF.

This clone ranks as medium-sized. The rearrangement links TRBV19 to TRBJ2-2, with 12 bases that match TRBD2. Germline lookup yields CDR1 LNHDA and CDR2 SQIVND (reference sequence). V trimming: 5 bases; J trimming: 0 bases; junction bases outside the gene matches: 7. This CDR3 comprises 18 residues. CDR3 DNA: TGTGCCAGTAGTGCCCCGACTAGCGGGAGCTCGAACACCGGGGAGCTGTTTTTT. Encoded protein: CASSAPTSGSSNTGELFF.

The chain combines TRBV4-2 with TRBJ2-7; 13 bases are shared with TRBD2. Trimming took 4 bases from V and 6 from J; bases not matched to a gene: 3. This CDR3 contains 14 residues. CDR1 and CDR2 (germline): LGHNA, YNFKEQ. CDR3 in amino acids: CASSPGLAGVEQYF. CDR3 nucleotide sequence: TGTGCCAGCAGCCCTGGACTAGCGGGGGTCGAGCAGTACTTC.

The CDR3 DNA reads as TGCGCCAGCAGCTGGACTAGCGGGGGAGAGACCCAGTACTTC. Translation: CASSWTSGGETQYF. This chain uses TRBV5-1 with TRBJ2-5; 13 bases fit TRBD2. This CDR3 has 14 amino acids. V gave up 3 bases and J gave up 4 bases; unmatched junction bases: 0. Germline V gene lookup returns CDR1 SGHRS and CDR2 YFSETQ.

The DNA of the CDR3 is TGTGCCAGCAGCTTGGCGGGGGACAGAGTTTTCGAATCACCCCTCCACTTT. It codes for CASSLAGDRVFESPLHF. The chain employs TRBV5-6 and TRBJ1-6; 7 bases are shared with TRBD1. The J segment lost 10 bases and the V segment lost 0 bases, leaving 13 bases of the junction unmatched. CDR3 length equals 17 residues. Per germline, CDR1 SGHDT and CDR2 YYEEEE.

As DNA, the CDR3 is TGCGCCAGCAGCTTGGACGGGTATCACACTGAAGCTTTCTTT. Translated, it gives CASSLDGYHTEAFF. This chain joins TRBV5-1 and TRBJ1-1; D is ambiguous. Germline V CDR1 and CDR2: SGHRS, YFSETQ. The CDR3 is 14 amino acids. The V end was cut by 0 bases, the J end by 3 bases, with 9 bases between.

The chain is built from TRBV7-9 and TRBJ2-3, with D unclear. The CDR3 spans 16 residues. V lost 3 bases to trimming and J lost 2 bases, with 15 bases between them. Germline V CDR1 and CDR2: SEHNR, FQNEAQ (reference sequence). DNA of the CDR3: TGTGCCAGCAGCTTTAGCCCCATAGGGTACACAGATACGCAGTATTTT. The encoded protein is CASSFSPIGYTDTQYF.